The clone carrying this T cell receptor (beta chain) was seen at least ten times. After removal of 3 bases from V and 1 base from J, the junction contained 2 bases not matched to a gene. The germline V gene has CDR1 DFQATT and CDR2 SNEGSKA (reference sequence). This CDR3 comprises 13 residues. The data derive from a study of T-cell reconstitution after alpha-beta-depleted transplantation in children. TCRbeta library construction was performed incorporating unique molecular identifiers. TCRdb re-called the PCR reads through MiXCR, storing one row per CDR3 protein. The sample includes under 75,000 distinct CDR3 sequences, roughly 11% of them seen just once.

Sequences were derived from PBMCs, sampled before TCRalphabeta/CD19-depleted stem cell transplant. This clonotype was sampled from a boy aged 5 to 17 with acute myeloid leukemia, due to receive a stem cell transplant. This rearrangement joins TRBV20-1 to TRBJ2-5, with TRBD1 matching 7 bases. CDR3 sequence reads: CSASGTVQETQYF. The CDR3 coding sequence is TGCAGTGCTAGTGGGACAGTCCAAGAGACCCAGTACTTC.